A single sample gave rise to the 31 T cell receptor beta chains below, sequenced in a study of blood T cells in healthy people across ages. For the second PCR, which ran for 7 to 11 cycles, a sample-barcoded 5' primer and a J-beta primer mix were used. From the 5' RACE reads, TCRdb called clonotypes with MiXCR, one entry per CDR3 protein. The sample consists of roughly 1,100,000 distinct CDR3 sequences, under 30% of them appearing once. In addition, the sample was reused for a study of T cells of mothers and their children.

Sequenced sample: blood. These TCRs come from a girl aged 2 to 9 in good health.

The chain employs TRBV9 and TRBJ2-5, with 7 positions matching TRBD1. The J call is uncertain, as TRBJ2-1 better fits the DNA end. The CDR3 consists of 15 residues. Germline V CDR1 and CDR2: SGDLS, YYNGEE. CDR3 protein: CASSVARGPANEQFF. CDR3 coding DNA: TGTGCCAGCAGCGTAGCTAGGGGGCCAGCGAATGAGCAGTTCTTC.

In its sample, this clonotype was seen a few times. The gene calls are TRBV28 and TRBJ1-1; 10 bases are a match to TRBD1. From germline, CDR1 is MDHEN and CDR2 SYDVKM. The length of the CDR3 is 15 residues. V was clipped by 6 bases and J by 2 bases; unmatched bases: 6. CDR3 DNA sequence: TGTGCCAGCAGCTGGACAGGGGGACCAAACACTGAAGCTTTCTTT. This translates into CASSWTGGPNTEAFF.

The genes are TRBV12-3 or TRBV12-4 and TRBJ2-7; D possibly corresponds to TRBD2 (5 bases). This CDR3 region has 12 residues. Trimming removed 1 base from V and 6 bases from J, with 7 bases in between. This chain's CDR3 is CASSLEEGEQYF. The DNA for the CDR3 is TGTGCCAGCAGTTTAGAAGAGGGCGAGCAGTACTTC.

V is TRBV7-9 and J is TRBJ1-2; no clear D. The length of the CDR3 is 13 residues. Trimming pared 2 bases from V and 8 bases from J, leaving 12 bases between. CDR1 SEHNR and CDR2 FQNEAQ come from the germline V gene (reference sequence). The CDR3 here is CASSLLGTDGYTF. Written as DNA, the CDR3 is TGTGCCAGCAGCTTATTGGGCACAGACGGCTACACCTTC.

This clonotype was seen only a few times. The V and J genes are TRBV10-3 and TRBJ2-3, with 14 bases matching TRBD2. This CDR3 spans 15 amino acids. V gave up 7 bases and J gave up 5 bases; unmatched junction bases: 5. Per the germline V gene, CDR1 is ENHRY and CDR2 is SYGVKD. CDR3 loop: CAIMGTSGGIDTQYF. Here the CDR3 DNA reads TGTGCCATCATGGGGACTAGCGGGGGTATAGATACGCAGTATTTT.

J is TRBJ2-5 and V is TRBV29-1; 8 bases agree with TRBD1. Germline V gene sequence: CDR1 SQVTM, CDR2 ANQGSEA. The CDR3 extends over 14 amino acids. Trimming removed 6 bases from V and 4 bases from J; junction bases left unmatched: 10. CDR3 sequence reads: CSVQPTGVGETQYF. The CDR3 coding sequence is TGCAGCGTACAGCCGACAGGGGTGGGAGAGACCCAGTACTTC. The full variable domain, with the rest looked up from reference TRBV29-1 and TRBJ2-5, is SAVISQKPSRDICQRGTSLTIQCQVDSQVTMMFWYRQQPGQSLTLIATANQGSEATYESGFVIDKFPISRPNLTFSTLTVSNMSPEDSSIYLCSVQPTGVGETQYFGPGTRLLVL.

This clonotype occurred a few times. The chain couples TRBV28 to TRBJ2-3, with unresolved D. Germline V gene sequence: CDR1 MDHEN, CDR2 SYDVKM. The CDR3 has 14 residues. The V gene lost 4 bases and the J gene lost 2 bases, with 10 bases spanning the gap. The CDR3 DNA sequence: TGTGCCAGCAGTTCTAGGCAGTCCACAGATACGCAGTATTTT. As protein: CASSSRQSTDTQYF.

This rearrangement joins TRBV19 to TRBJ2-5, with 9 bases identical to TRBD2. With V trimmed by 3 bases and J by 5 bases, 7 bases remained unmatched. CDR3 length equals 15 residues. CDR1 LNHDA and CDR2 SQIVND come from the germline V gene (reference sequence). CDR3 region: CASSIQLAGAETQYF. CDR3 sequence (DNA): TGTGCCAGTAGTATTCAACTAGCGGGTGCGGAGACCCAGTACTTC.

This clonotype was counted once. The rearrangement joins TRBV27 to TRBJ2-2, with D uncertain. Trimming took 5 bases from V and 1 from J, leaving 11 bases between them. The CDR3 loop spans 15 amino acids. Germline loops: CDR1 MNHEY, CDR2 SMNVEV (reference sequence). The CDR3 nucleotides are TGTGCCAGCAGTCCAAGCGTGGGGAACACCGGGGAGCTGTTTTTT. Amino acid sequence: CASSPSVGNTGELFF.

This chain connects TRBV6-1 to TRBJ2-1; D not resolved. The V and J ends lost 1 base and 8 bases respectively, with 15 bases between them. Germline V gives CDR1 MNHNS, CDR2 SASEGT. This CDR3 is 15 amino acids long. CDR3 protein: CASSEEPSLSDEQFF. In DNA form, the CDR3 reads TGTGCCAGCAGTGAAGAGCCCAGTCTAAGTGATGAGCAGTTCTTC.

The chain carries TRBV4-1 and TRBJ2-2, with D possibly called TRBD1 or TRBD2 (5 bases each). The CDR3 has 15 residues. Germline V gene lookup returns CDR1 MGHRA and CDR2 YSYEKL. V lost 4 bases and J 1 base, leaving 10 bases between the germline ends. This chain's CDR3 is CASSPGDLNTGELFF. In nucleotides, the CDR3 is TGCGCCAGCAGCCCCGGGGACCTGAACACCGGGGAGCTGTTTTTT.

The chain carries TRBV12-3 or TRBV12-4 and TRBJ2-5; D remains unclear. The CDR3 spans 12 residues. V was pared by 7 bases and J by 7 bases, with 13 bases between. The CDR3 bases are TGTGCCAGCACCTCCGGTGATGGGACCCAGTACTTC. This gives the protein CASTSGDGTQYF.

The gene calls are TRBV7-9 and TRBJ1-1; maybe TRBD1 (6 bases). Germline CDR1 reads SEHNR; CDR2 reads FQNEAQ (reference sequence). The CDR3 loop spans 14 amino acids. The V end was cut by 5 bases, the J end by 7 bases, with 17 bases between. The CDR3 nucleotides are TGTGCCAGCAGCCAGACCACAGGGTTGCTTGAAGCTTTCTTT. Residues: CASSQTTGLLEAFF.

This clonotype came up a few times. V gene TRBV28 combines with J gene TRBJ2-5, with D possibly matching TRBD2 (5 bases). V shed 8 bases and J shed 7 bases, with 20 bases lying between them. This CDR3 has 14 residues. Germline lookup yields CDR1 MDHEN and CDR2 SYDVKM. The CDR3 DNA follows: TGTGCCAGCGGGATTTCGGACGGGGAAGCGACCCAGTACTTC. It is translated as CASGISDGEATQYF.

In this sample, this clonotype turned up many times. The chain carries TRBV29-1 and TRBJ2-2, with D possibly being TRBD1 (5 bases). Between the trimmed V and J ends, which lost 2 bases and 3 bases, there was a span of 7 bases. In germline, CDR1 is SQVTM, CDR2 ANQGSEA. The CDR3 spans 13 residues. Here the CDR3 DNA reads TGCAGCGTTGAACAGGGCGACACCGGGGAGCTGTTTTTT. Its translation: CSVEQGDTGELFF.

The CDR3 DNA is TGTGCCAGCAGTGAACAGTCACTATACAATGAGCAGTTCTTC. Protein sequence: CASSEQSLYNEQFF. This sequence joins TRBV2 and TRBJ2-1; D is unresolved. V was cut by 2 bases and J by 4 bases, with 9 bases left in between. CDR1 and CDR2 (germline): SNHLY, FYNNEI. The CDR3 has 14 amino acids.

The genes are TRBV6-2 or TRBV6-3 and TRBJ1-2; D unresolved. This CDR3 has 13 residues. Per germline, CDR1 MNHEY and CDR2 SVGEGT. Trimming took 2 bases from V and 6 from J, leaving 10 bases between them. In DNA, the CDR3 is TGTGCCAGCAGTTACGATGGGCTAGATGGCTACACCTTC. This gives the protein CASSYDGLDGYTF.

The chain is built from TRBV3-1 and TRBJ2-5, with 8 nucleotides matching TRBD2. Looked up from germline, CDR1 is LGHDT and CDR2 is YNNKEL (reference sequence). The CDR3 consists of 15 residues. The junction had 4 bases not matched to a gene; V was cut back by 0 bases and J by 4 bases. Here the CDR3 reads CASSQEWLAGETQYF. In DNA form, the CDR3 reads TGTGCCAGCAGCCAAGAATGGCTAGCGGGAGAGACCCAGTACTTC.

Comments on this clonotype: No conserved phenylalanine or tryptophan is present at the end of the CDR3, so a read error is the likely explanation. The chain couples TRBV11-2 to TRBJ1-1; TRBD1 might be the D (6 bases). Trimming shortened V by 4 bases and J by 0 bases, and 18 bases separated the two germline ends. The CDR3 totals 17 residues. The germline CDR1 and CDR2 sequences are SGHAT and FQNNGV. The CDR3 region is CASSSGQPAPMNTEAFL. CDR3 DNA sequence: TGTGCCAGCAGCTCGGGACAACCCGCCCCAATGAACACTGAAGCTTTCCTT.

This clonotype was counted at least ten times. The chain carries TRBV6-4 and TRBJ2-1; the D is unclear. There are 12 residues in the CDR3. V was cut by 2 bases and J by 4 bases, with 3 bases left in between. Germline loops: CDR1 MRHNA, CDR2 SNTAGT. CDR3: CASSDQYNEQFF. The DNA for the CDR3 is TGTGCCAGCAGTGACCAGTACAATGAGCAGTTCTTC.

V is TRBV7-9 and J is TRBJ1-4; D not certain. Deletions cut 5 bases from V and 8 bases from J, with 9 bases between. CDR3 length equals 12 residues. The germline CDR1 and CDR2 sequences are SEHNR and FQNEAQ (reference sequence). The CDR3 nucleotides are TGTGCCAGCAGCGCAATGGAAGAAAAACTGTTTTTT. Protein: CASSAMEEKLFF.

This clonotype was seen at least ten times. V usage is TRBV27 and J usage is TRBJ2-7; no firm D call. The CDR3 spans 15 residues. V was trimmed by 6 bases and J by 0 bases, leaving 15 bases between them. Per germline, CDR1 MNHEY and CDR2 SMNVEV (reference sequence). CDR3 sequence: CASRRDAATSYEQYF. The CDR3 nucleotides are TGTGCCAGCAGGCGAGACGCAGCCACCTCCTACGAGCAGTACTTC.

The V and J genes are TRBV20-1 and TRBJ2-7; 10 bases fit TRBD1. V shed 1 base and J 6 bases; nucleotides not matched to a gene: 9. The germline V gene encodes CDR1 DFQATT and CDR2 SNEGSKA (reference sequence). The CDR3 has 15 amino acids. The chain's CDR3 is CSARVWGQGTREQYF. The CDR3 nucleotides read TGCAGTGCTAGAGTCTGGGGACAGGGGACGCGCGAGCAGTACTTC.

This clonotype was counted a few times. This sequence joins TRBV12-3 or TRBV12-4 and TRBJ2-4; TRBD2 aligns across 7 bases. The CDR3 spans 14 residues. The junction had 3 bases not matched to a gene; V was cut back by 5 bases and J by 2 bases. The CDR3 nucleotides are TGTGCCAGCAGTCCGCGGGGGTCCAAAAACATTCAGTACTTC. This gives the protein CASSPRGSKNIQYF.

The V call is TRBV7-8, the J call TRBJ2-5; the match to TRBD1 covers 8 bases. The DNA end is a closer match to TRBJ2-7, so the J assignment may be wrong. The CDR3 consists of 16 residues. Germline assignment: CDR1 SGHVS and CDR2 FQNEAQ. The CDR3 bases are TGTGCCAGCAGCTTAGGAGAGGACAGGGCGGACTACGAGCAGTACTTC. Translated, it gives CASSLGEDRADYEQYF.

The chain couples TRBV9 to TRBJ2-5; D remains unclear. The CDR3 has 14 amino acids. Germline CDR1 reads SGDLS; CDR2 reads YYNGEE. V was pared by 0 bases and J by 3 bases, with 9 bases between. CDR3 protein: CASSVEVSEETQYF. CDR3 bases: TGTGCCAGCAGCGTAGAGGTGTCGGAAGAGACCCAGTACTTC.

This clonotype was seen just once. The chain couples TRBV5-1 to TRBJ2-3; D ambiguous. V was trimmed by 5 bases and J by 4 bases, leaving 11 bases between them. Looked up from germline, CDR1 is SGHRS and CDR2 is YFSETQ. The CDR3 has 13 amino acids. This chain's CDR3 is CASSIPVPDTQYF. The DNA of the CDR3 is TGCGCCAGCAGTATCCCCGTCCCAGATACGCAGTATTTT.

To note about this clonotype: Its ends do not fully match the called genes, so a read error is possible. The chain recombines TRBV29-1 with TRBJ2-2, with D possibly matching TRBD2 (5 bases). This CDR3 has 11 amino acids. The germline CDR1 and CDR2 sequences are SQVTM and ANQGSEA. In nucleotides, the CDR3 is TGCAGCGTTAAGAACACCGGGGAGCTGCTTTTT. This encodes CSVKNTGELLF.

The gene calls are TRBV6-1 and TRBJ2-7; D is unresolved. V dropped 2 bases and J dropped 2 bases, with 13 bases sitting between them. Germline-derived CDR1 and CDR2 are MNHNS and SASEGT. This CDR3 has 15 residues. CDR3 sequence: CASSENAGPAYEQYF. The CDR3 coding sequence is TGTGCCAGCAGTGAAAATGCCGGACCTGCCTACGAGCAGTACTTC.

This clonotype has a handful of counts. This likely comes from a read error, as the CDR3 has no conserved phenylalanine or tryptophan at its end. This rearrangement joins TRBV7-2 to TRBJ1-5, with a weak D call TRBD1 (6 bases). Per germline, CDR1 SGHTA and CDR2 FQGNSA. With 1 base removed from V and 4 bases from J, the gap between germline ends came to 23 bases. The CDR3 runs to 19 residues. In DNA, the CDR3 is TGTGCCAGCAGCTTAGGGGCTACGAGGGGGTCCAGGACTAATCAGCCCCAGCATCTT. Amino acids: CASSLGATRGSRTNQPQHL.

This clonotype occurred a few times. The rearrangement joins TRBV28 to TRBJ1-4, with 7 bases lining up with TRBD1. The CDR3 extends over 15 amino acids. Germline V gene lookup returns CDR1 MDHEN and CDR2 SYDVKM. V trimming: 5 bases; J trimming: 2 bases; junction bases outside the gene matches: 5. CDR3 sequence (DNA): TGTGCCAGCAGTCCCAGGGGGGCCACTAATGAAAAACTGTTTTTT. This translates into CASSPRGATNEKLFF. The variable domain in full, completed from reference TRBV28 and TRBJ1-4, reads DVKVTQSSRYLVKRTGEKVFLECVQDMDHENMFWYRQDPGLGLRLIYFSYDVKMKEKGDIPEGYSVSREKKERFSLILESASTNQTSMYLCASSPRGATNEKLFFGSGTQLSVL.